The present entry profiles one T cell receptor (beta chain) with its context. The sample originates from a study of blood T cell repertoires in COVID-19. Across the study: Some COVID-19 samples were acute and others convalescent; all came from the United States, Italy and Spain. Sample material is recorded as cDNA or gDNA derived from T cells, B-cell-depleted T cells, or PBMCs.

V was clipped by 0 bases and J by 7 bases, with 15 bases between them. This CDR3 is built from 15 residues. Germline V gene data show CDR1 as GTSNPN and CDR2 as SVGIG (reference sequence). Original handling: The authors estimated nucleated cell counts from reference gene primer amplification. Profiling relied on immunoSEQ multiplex PCR, and the TCRdb table lists in-frame clones only, not all of them. The V and J calls and clone size come from that table; D and trimming were worked out from the DNA. The profile shows just over 90,000 clones, approximately 80% of them singletons. The J gene is TRBJ1-4, the V gene TRBV30, with D tentatively TRBD1 (5 bases). Sequenced: peripheral blood. The sequence derives from a man aged 70-80 years with acute or convalescent COVID-19. Written as DNA, the CDR3 is TGTGCCTGGAGTGTATCCTGGGGGGGTACTGAAAAACTGTTTTTT. It is translated as CAWSVSWGGTEKLFF.